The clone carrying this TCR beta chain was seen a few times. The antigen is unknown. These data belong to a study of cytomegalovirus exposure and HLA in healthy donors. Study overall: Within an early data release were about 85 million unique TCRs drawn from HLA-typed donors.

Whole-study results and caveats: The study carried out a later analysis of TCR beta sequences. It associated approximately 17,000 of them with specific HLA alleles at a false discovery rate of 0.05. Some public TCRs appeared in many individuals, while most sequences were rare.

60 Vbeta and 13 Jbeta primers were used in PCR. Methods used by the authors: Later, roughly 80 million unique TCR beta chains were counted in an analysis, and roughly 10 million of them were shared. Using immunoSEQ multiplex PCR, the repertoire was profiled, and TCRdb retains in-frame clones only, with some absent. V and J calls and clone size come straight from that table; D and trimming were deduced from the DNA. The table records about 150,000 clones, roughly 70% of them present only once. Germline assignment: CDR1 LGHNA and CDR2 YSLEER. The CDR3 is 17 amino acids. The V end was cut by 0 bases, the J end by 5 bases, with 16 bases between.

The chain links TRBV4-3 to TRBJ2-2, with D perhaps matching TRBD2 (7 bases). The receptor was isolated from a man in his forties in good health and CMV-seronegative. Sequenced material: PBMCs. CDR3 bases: TGCGCCAGCAGCCAAGATTTAGGGGGGGCGGGTACCGGGGAGCTGTTTTTT. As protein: CASSQDLGGAGTGELFF.